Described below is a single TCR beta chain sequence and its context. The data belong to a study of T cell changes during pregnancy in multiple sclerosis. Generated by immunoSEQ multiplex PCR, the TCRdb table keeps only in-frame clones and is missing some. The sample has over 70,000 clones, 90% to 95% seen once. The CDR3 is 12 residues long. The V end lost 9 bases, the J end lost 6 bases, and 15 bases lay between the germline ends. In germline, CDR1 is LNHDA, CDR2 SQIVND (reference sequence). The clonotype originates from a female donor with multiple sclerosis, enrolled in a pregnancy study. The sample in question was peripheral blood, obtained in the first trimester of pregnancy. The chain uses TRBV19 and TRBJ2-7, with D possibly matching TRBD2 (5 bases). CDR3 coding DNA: TGTGCCAGCTCACGAGGGCACTCCGAGCAGTACTTC. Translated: CASSRGHSEQYF.